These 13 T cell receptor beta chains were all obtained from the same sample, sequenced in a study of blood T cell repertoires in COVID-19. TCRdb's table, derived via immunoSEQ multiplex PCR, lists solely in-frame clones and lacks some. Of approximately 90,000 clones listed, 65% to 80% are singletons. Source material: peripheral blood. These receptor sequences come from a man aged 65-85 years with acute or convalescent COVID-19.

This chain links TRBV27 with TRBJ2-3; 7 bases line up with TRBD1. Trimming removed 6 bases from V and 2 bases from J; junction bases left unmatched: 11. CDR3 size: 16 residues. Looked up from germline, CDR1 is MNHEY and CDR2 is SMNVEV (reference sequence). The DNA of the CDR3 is TGTGCCAGCAGCCCGGACAGGACGTTAGTCACAGATACGCAGTATTTT. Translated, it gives CASSPDRTLVTDTQYF.

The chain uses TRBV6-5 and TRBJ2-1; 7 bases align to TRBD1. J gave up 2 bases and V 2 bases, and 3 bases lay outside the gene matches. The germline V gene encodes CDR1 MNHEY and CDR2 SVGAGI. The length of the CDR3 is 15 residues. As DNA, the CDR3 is TGTGCCAGCAGTTACGATGGGACAGCCTACAATGAGCAGTTCTTC. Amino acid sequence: CASSYDGTAYNEQFF.

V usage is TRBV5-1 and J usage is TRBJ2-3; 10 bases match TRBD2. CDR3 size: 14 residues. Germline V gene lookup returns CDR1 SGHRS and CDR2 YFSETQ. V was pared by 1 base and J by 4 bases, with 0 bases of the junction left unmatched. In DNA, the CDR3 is TGCGCCAGCAGCTTGACTAGCGGGGCAGATACGCAGTATTTT. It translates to CASSLTSGADTQYF.

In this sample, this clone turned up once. The CDR3 loop is CASSITGMGDTQYF. The DNA of the CDR3 is TGTGCCAGCAGCATAACAGGGATGGGAGATACGCAGTATTTT. The V gene is TRBV2, the J gene TRBJ2-3; D may be TRBD1 (6 bases). Trimming removed 6 bases at V and 5 bases at J, with 15 bases between. The CDR3 runs 14 residues. Germline V gene lookup returns CDR1 SNHLY and CDR2 FYNNEI.

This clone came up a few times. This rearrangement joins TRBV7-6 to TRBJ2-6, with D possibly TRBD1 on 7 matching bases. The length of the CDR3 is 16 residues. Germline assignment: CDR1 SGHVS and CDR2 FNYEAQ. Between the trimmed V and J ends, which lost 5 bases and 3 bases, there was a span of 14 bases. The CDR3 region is CASSPAGGGGANVLTF. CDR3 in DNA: TGTGCCAGCAGCCCCGCAGGGGGAGGTGGGGCCAACGTCCTGACTTTC.

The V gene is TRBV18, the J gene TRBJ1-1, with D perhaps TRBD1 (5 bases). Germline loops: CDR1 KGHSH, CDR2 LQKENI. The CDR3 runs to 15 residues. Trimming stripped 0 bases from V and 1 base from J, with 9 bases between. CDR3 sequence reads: CASSPPSQGNTEAFF. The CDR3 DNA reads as TGTGCCAGCTCACCACCTTCTCAGGGGAACACTGAAGCTTTCTTT.

CDR3 nucleotide sequence: TGTGCCAGCAGTCGACGACAGGGGGCCATTTCTGGAAACACCATATATTTT. Its protein product is CASSRRQGAISGNTIYF. The chain combines TRBV6-6 with TRBJ1-3, with 10 nucleotides matching TRBD1. V shed 5 bases and J 1 base; nucleotides not matched to a gene: 8. The CDR3 runs to 17 residues. Germline lookup yields CDR1 MNHNY and CDR2 SVGAGI (reference sequence).

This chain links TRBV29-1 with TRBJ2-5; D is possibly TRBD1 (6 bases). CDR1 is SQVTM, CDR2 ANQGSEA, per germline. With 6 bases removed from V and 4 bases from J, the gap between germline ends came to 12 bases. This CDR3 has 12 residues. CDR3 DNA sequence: TGCAGCGTCGAGGACAGCGGAGAGACCCAGTACTTC. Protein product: CSVEDSGETQYF.

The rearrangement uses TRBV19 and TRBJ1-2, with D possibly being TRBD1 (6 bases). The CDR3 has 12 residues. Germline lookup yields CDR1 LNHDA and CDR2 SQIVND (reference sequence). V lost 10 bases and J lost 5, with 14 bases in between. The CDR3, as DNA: TGTGCCACCAACCAGGGGCGGTATGGCTACACCTTC. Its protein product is CATNQGRYGYTF.

The CDR3: CATGPESNTGELFF. DNA of the CDR3: TGTGCCACTGGGCCAGAGTCTAACACCGGGGAGCTGTTTTTT. The chain combines TRBV2 with TRBJ2-2; D is ambiguous. The germline gives CDR1 SNHLY, CDR2 FYNNEI. Trimming pared 10 bases from V and 2 bases from J, leaving 14 bases between. This CDR3 comprises 14 residues.

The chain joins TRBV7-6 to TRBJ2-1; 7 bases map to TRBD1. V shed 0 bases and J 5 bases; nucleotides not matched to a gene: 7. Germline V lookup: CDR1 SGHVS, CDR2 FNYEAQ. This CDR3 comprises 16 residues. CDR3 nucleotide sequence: TGTGCCAGCAGCTTAGCGAGGGACAGAGACAACAATGAGCAGTTCTTC. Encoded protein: CASSLARDRDNNEQFF. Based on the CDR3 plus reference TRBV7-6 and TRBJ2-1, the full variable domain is GAGVSQSPRYKVTKRGQDVALRCDPISGHVSLYWYRQALGQGPEFLTYFNYEAQQDKSGLPNDRFSAERPEGSISTLTIQRTEQRDSAMYRCASSLARDRDNNEQFFGPGTRLTVL.

CDR3 sequence (DNA): TGTGCCAGCAGTCTTACTAGAACCTACAATGAGCAGTTCTTC. This gives the protein CASSLTRTYNEQFF. The chain uses TRBV3-1 (or the pseudogene TRBV3-2) and TRBJ2-1; D possibly corresponds to TRBD2 (5 bases). CDR1 is LGHDT, CDR2 YNNKEL, per germline (reference sequence). CDR3 length: 14 residues. V lost 6 bases and J 2 bases, leaving 11 bases between the germline ends.

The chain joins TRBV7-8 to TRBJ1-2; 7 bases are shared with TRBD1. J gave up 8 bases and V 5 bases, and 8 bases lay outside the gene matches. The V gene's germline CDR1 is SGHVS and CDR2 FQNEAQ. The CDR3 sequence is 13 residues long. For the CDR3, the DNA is TGTGCCAGCAGCCTCGACAGGGACCGAGGCTACACCTTC. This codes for CASSLDRDRGYTF.